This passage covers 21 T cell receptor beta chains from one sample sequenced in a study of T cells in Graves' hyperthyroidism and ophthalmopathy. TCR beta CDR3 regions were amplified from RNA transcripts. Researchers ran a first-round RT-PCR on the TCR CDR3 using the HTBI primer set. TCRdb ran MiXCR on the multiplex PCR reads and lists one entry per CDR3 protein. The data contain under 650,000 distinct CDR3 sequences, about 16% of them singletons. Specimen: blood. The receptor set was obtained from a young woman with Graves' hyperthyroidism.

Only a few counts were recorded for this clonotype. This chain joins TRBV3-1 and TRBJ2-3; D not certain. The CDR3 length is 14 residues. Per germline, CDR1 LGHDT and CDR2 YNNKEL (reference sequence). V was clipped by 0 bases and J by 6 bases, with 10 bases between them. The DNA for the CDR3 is TGTGCCAGCAGCCAAGACACAGTAGCTGATACGCAGTATTTT. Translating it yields CASSQDTVADTQYF.

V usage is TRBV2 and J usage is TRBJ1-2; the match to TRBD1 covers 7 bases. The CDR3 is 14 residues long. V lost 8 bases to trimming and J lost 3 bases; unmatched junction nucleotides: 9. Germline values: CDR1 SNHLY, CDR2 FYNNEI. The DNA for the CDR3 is TGTGCCAGCCGGGTGGGACAGAGTTACTATGGCTACACCTTC. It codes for CASRVGQSYYGYTF.

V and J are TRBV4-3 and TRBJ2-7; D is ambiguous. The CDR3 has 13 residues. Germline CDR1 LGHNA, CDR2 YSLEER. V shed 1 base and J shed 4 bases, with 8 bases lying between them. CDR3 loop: CASSQAGSYEQYF. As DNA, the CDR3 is TGCGCCAGCAGCCAAGCTGGGTCTTACGAGCAGTACTTC.

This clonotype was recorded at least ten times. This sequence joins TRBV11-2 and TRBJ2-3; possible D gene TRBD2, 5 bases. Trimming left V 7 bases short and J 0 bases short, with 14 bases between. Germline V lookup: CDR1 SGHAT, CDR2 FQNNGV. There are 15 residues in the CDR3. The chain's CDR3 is CASNPAGISTDTQYF. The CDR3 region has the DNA TGTGCCAGCAACCCTGCCGGGATAAGCACAGATACGCAGTATTTT.

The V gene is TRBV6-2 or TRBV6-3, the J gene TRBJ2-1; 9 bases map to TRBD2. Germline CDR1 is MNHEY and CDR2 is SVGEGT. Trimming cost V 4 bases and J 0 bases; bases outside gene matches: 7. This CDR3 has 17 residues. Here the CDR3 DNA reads TGTGCCAGCAGTTCCCTCCTAGCGGGGAGCTCCTACAATGAGCAGTTCTTC. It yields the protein CASSSLLAGSSYNEQFF.

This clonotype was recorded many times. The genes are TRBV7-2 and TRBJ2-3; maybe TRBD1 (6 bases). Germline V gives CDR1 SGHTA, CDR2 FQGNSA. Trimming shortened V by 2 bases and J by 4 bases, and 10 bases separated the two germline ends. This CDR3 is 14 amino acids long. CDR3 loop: CASSLNQGPDTQYF. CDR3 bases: TGTGCCAGCAGCTTAAATCAGGGGCCAGATACGCAGTATTTT.

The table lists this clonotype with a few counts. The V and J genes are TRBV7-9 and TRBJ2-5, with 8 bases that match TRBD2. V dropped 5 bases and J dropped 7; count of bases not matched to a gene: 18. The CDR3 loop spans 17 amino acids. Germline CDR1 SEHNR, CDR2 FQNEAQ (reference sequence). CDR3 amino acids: CASSLQGLAGLFLTQYF. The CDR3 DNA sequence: TGTGCCAGCAGCCTACAGGGATTAGCGGGGCTATTCTTGACCCAGTACTTC.

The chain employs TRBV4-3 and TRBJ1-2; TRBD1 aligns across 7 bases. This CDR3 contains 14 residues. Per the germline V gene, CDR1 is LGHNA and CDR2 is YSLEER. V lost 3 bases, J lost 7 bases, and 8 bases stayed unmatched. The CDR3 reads CASSHGDRISGYTF. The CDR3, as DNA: TGCGCCAGCAGCCACGGGGACAGAATATCTGGCTACACCTTC.

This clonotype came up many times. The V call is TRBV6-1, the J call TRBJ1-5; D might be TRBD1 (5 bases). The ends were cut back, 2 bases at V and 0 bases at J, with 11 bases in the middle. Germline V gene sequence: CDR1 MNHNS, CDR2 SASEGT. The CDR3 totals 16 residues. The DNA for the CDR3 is TGTGCCAGCAGTGAAAAAAGGGGTGATAGCAATCAGCCCCAGCATTTT. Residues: CASSEKRGDSNQPQHF.

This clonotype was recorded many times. This chain's CDR3 is CASSLARSTYEQYF. CDR3 DNA: TGTGCCAGCAGTCTTGCTAGGTCTACCTACGAGCAGTACTTC. The chain employs TRBV12-3 or TRBV12-4 and TRBJ2-7, with D uncertain. V was pared by 5 bases and J by 2 bases, with 13 bases between. This CDR3 spans 14 amino acids.

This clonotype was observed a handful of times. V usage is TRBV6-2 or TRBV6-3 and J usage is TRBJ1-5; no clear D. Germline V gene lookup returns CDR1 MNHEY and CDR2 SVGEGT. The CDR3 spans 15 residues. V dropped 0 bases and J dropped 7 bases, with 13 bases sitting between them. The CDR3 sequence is CASSYSLARGQPQHF. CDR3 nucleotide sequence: TGTGCCAGCAGTTACTCCTTGGCCCGAGGGCAGCCCCAGCATTTT.

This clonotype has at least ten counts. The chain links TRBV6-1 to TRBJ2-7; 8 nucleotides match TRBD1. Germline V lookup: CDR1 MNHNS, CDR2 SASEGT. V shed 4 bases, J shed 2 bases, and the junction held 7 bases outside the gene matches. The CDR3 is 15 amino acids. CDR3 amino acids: CASSAGPGQAYEQYF. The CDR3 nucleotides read TGTGCCAGCAGTGCAGGACCGGGACAGGCCTACGAGCAGTACTTC.

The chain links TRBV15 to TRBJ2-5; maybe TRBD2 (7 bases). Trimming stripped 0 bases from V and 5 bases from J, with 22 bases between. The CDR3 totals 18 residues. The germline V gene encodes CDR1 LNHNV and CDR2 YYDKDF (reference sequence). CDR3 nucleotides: TGTGCCACCAGCAGAGATCGGGGGGCTTTGGGGAGGGAGGAGACCCAGTACTTC. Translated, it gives CATSRDRGALGREETQYF.

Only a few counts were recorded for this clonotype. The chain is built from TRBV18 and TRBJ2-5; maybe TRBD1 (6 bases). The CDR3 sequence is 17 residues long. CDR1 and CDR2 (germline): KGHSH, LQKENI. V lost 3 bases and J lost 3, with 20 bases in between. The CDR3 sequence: CASSPPLGAAQEETQYF. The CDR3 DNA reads TGTGCCAGCTCACCGCCCTTGGGGGCGGCCCAAGAAGAGACCCAGTACTTC.

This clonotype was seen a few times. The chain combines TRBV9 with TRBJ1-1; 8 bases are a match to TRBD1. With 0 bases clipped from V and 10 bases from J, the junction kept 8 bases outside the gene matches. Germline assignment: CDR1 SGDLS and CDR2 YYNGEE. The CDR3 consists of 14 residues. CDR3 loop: CASSVESQGAAAFF. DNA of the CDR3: TGTGCCAGCAGCGTAGAATCTCAGGGGGCCGCAGCTTTCTTT.

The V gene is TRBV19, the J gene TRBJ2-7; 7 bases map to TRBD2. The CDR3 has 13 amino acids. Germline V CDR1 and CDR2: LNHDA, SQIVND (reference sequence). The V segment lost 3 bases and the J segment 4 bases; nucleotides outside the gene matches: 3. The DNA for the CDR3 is TGTGCCAGTAGTATGGCTAGCGGATACGAGCAGTACTTC. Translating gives CASSMASGYEQYF.

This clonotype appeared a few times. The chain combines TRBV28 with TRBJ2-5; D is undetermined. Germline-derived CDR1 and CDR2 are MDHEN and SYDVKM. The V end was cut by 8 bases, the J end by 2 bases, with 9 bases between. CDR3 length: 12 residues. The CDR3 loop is CASREQQETQYF. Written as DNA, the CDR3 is TGTGCCAGCCGCGAACAGCAAGAGACCCAGTACTTC.

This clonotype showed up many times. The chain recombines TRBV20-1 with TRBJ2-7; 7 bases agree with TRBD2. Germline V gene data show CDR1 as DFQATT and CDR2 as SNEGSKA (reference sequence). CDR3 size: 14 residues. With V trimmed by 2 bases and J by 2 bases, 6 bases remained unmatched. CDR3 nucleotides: TGCAGTGCTAGACGTAAGCGGGGCCCCTACGAGCAGTACTTC. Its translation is CSARRKRGPYEQYF.

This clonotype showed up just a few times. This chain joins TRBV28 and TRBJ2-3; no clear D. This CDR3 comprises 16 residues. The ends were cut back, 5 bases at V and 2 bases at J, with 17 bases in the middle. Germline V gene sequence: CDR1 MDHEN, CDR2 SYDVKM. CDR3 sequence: CASSPRRTKDTDTQYF. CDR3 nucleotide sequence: TGTGCCAGCAGTCCCCGGCGAACGAAGGACACAGATACGCAGTATTTT.

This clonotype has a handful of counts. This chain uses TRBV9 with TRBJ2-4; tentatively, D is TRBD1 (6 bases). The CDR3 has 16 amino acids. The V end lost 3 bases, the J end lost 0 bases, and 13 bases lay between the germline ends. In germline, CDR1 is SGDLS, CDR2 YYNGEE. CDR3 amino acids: CASSEDSGIAKNIQYF. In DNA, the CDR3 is TGTGCCAGCAGCGAGGACAGTGGGATAGCCAAAAACATTCAGTACTTC.

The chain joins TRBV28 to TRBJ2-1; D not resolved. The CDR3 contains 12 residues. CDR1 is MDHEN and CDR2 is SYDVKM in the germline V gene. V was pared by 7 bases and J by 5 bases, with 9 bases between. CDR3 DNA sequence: TGTGCCAGCAAAATCAGCGACAATGAGCAGTTCTTC. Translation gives CASKISDNEQFF.